These T cell receptor beta chains were read from a single sample in a study of blood T cells in healthy people across ages. Each CDR3 protein gets one entry after TCRdb re-called the 5' RACE reads with MiXCR. The sample contains hundreds of thousands of distinct CDR3 sequences, around 62% of which appear only once. Sample: blood. Receptor source: a man aged 25 to 40 in good health. Each CDR3 is given with its conserved first and last residue. Fields, in order: V gene, clone size, J gene, D gene, CDR3 protein, CDR3 DNA. D genes are given only for firm matches. Size is omitted from some rows. Given values are once, few, many or a class for expanded clones.

>TRBV14|-|TRBJ2-3|-
CASSQDQSGPTDTQYF
TGTGCCAGCAGCCAAGATCAGTCCGGGCCCACAGATACGCAGTATTTT
>TRBV7-8|-|TRBJ2-1|-
CASSARGPLNEQFF
TGTGCCAGCAGCGCCCGGGGGCCCCTCAATGAGCAGTTCTTC
>TRBV7-2|few|TRBJ1-2|-
CASSLAPGTHYGYTF
TGTGCCAGCAGCTTAGCCCCGGGGACTCACTATGGCTACACCTTC
>TRBV5-1|-|TRBJ2-1|TRBD2
CASSSGRRNEQFF
TGCGCCAGCAGCTCCGGGAGGAGAAATGAGCAGTTCTTC
>TRBV19|once|TRBJ1-2|-
CASSMGLPDYGYTF
TGTGCCAGTAGTATGGGACTGCCAGACTATGGCTACACCTTC
>TRBV28|-|TRBJ1-2|-
CASGVDSYGYTF
TGTGCCAGCGGAGTGGACAGCTATGGCTACACCTTC
>TRBV4-2|-|TRBJ2-5|-
CASSPQAGNQETQYF
TGTGCCAGCAGCCCCCAGGCGGGGAACCAAGAGACCCAGTACTTC
>TRBV9|-|TRBJ2-7|TRBD1
CASSVGQAGNEQYF
TGTGCCAGCAGCGTGGGACAGGCGGGAAACGAGCAGTACTTC
>TRBV5-1|once|TRBJ2-1|TRBD1
CASSSARDRAYNEQFF
TGCGCCAGCAGCTCAGCCCGGGACAGGGCTTACAATGAGCAGTTCTTC
>TRBV15|few|TRBJ1-5|TRBD1
CATSPAGRGNQPQHF
TGTGCCACCAGTCCCGCGGGCAGGGGGAATCAGCCCCAGCATTTT
>TRBV10-3|-|TRBJ2-3|TRBD2
CAIGPGTSRSTDTQYF
TGTGCCATCGGCCCCGGGACTAGCCGTAGCACAGATACGCAGTATTTT
>TRBV18|-|TRBJ2-5|TRBD2
CASSPGLASQTQETQYF
TGTGCCAGCTCACCGGGACTAGCTTCCCAGACACAAGAGACCCAGTACTTC
>TRBV4-3|few|TRBJ2-3|TRBD2
CASSQGLFSGGAGDTQYF
TGCGCCAGCAGCCAAGGCCTTTTTAGCGGGGGGGCCGGAGATACGCAGTATTTT
>TRBV20-1|-|TRBJ1-1|-
CSASARADTEAFF
TGCAGTGCAAGCGCCAGGGCAGACACTGAAGCTTTCTTT
>TRBV12-3/TRBV12-4|few|TRBJ2-7|-
CASGGQIYEQYF
TGTGCCAGCGGTGGACAGATCTACGAGCAGTACTTC
>TRBV10-3|-|TRBJ1-2|-
CAITGAGGQNYGYTF
TGTGCCATCACGGGAGCTGGGGGGCAGAACTATGGCTACACCTTC
>TRBV6-1|-|TRBJ1-2|-
CASSLYPIGTEKGYGYTF
TGTGCCAGCAGTCTTTACCCTATAGGGACGGAAAAAGGCTATGGCTACACCTTC
>TRBV20-1|-|TRBJ1-2|-
CSASRGGEVNYGYTF
TGCAGTGCTAGTCGTGGCGGAGAAGTTAACTATGGCTACACCTTC
>TRBV30|-|TRBJ2-5|TRBD2
CAWSKTTSEETQYF
TGTGCCTGGAGCAAGACGACTAGCGAAGAGACCCAGTACTTC
>TRBV6-1|-|TRBJ1-1|-
CASSEGPGVTEAFF
TGTGCCAGCAGTGAAGGGCCAGGGGTTACTGAAGCTTTCTTT